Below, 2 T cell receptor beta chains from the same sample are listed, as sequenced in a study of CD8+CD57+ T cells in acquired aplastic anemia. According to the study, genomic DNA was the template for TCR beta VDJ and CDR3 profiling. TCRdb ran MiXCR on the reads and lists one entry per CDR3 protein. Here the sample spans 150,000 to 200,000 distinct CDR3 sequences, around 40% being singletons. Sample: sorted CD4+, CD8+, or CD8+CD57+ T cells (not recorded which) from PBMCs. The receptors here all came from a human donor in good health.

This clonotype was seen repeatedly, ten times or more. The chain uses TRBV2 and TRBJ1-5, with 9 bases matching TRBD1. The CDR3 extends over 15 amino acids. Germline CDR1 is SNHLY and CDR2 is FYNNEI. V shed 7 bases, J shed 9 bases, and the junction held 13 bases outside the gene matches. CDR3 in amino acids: CASKEDRGPVGPQHF. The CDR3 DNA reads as TGTGCCAGCAAGGAGGACAGGGGACCTGTAGGGCCCCAGCATTTT.

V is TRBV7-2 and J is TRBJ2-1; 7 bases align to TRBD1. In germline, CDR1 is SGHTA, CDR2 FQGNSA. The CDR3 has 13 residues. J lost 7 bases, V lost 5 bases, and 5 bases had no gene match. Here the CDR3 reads CASSHDRVNEQFF. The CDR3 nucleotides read TGTGCCAGCAGCCATGACAGGGTGAATGAGCAGTTCTTC.